These 14 T cell receptor beta chains originate from one sample sequenced in a study of early T cells in non-severe SARS-CoV-2 infection. TCRdb recomputed calls from the 5' RACE reads with MiXCR, one row per CDR3 protein. This sample carries around 57,000 distinct CDR3 sequences, about 10% of them seen once, and the ten largest clones take approximately 1.7%. Sequencing was done on a sample of whole blood. All receptors derive from an adult who was a healthcare worker with PCR-confirmed SARS-CoV-2 infection or an uninfected control (not recorded which).

This chain joins TRBV10-3 and TRBJ2-7, with D perhaps TRBD1 (6 bases). The V gene lost 6 bases and the J gene lost 6 bases, with 9 bases spanning the gap. Germline CDR1 is ENHRY and CDR2 is SYGVKD. There are 11 residues in the CDR3. The CDR3 DNA reads TGTGCCATCAGCGCAGGGGTCGAGCAGTACTTC. This sequence encodes CAISAGVEQYF.

This sequence joins TRBV20-1 and TRBJ1-1; the D gene is possibly TRBD1 (5 bases). Trimming cost V 0 bases and J 3 bases, with 14 bases left between them. CDR1 and CDR2 (germline): DFQATT, SNEGSKA (reference sequence). The CDR3 extends over 15 amino acids. CDR3 in DNA: TGCAGTGCTAGAGATCCGGCCAGGGAGGACACTGAAGCTTTCTTT. It yields the protein CSARDPAREDTEAFF.

The V gene is TRBV11-1, the J gene TRBJ1-1; D gene uncertain. The V and J ends lost 1 base and 7 bases respectively, with 4 bases between them. The CDR3 has 11 amino acids. CDR1 and CDR2 from the germline V gene are SGHAT and FQDESV (reference sequence). CDR3 protein: CASSLGIEAFF. The CDR3 bases are TGTGCCAGCAGCTTAGGAATTGAAGCTTTCTTT.

This clonotype was recorded at least ten times. The chain employs TRBV29-1 and TRBJ2-5; 7 positions agree with TRBD1. Germline assignment: CDR1 SQVTM and CDR2 ANQGSEA. The CDR3 consists of 12 residues. V gave up 6 bases and J gave up 4 bases; unmatched junction bases: 5. CDR3 amino acids: CSVETGAETQYF. In DNA form, the CDR3 reads TGCAGCGTAGAAACAGGGGCAGAGACCCAGTACTTC.

This chain connects TRBV3-1 to TRBJ2-7; the D is unclear. In germline, CDR1 is LGHDT, CDR2 YNNKEL (reference sequence). The CDR3 has 16 residues. V gave up 1 base and J gave up 6 bases, with 19 bases separating them. The CDR3, as DNA: TGTGCCAGCAGCCAAGCAGGTTCTTCCCTCTCCCGCGAGCAGTACTTC. It translates to CASSQAGSSLSREQYF.

This clonotype is labeled as medium-sized. This sequence joins TRBV11-2 and TRBJ1-5; D not certain. The V and J ends lost 3 bases and 6 bases respectively, with 9 bases between them. CDR3 length equals 13 residues. Germline V gene sequence: CDR1 SGHAT, CDR2 FQNNGV. The CDR3 nucleotides read TGTGCCAGCAGCTTGTCGTACGGTCAGCCCCAGCATTTT. Amino acid sequence: CASSLSYGQPQHF. Based on the CDR3 plus reference TRBV11-2 and TRBJ1-5, the full variable domain is EAGVAQSPRYKIIEKRQSVAFWCNPISGHATLYWYQQILGQGPKLLIQFQNNGVVDDSQLPKDRFSAERLKGVDSTLKIQPAKLEDSAVYLCASSLSYGQPQHFGDGTRLSIL.

The chain recombines TRBV29-1 with TRBJ2-2; tentative D call: TRBD2 (5 bases). Germline assignment: CDR1 SQVTM and CDR2 ANQGSEA. The CDR3 consists of 13 residues. Trimming shortened V by 6 bases and J by 2 bases, and 10 bases separated the two germline ends. This chain's CDR3 is CSVSGLNTGELFF. DNA of the CDR3: TGCAGCGTGTCGGGATTAAACACCGGGGAGCTGTTTTTT.

In this sample, this clonotype turned up a few times. The rearrangement links TRBV7-9 to TRBJ2-3; tentative D call: TRBD1 (6 bases). Germline V gene data show CDR1 as SEHNR and CDR2 as FQNEAQ (reference sequence). V dropped 6 bases and J dropped 4 bases, with 11 bases sitting between them. The CDR3 loop spans 13 amino acids. The CDR3 reads CASRQGQADTQYF. The CDR3 DNA sequence: TGTGCCAGCAGACAGGGTCAAGCAGATACGCAGTATTTT.

This clonotype was observed a handful of times. CDR3 sequence: CASSQGIRGWTEAFF. CDR3 in DNA: TGCGCCAGCAGCCAAGGAATCAGGGGGTGGACTGAAGCTTTCTTT. The rearrangement links TRBV4-3 to TRBJ1-1; 7 positions match TRBD1. Unmatched junction bases numbered 7, after V lost 1 base and J lost 5 bases. Germline values: CDR1 LGHNA, CDR2 YSLEER. This CDR3 has 15 residues.

This clonotype occurred many times. The chain joins TRBV7-2 to TRBJ1-2; D is undetermined. Germline V lookup: CDR1 SGHTA, CDR2 FQGNSA. V shed 0 bases and J shed 7 bases, with 12 bases lying between them. The CDR3 is 14 residues long. The CDR3 here is CASSLAGTDTGYTF. In DNA, the CDR3 is TGTGCCAGCAGCTTAGCGGGAACAGACACTGGCTACACCTTC.

This clonotype has a handful of counts. The chain is built from TRBV18 and TRBJ1-5; maybe TRBD1 (5 bases). Germline-derived CDR1 and CDR2 are KGHSH and LQKENI. V dropped 3 bases and J dropped 5 bases, with 11 bases sitting between them. The CDR3 covers 14 residues. In DNA form, the CDR3 reads TGTGCCAGCTCACCGATGGCGGGGCATCAGCCCCAGCATTTT. Its protein is CASSPMAGHQPQHF. The full variable domain, in which reference TRBV18 and TRBJ1-5 provide the parts outside the CDR3, is NAGVMQNPRHLVRRRGQEARLRCSPMKGHSHVYWYRQLPEEGLKFMVYLQKENIIDESGMPKERFSAEFPKEGPSILRIQQVVRGDSAAYFCASSPMAGHQPQHFGDGTRLSIL.

This clonotype has ten or more counts. The genes are TRBV4-3 and TRBJ1-5; D not resolved. CDR1 LGHNA and CDR2 YSLEER come from the germline V gene. V was pared by 1 base and J by 1 base, with 8 bases between. The CDR3 is made up of 15 amino acids. The CDR3 protein is CASSQGPTSNQPQHF. The CDR3 nucleotides read TGCGCCAGCAGCCAAGGGCCGACCAGCAATCAGCCCCAGCATTTT.

This clonotype has ten or more counts. The chain has TRBV30 and TRBJ1-2, with TRBD1 matching 7 bases. The germline V gene encodes CDR1 GTSNPN and CDR2 SVGIG (reference sequence). Trimming took 3 bases from V and 0 from J; bases not matched to a gene: 10. This CDR3 is built from 16 residues. Here the CDR3 DNA reads TGTGCCTGGAGGGGCCAGGGGGTTACCCCTAACTATGGCTACACCTTC. This translates into CAWRGQGVTPNYGYTF.

This clonotype has at least ten counts. V is TRBV10-3 and J is TRBJ2-5; a possible D gene is TRBD1 (6 bases). Trimming removed 10 bases from V and 4 bases from J, with 13 bases in between. The germline gives CDR1 ENHRY, CDR2 SYGVKD. This CDR3 region has 12 residues. CDR3 bases: TGTGCCACCCAGGCAGGGGCAGAGACCCAGTACTTC. Translating gives CATQAGAETQYF.